This T cell receptor beta chain was found in a study of blood T cell repertoires in COVID-19. Study-level background: There were acute and convalescent COVID-19 samples, and they came from the United States, Italy and Spain.

This CDR3 is 14 amino acids long. J was trimmed by 4 bases and V by 5 bases; bases with no gene match: 2. Germline CDR1 is MNHEY and CDR2 is SVGAGI. The method was immunoSEQ multiplex PCR; TCRdb's version includes in-frame clones alone and lacks a portion of them. The sample has 29,000 or so clones; about 80% are singletons. This chain connects TRBV6-5 to TRBJ1-5, with TRBD1 matching over 10 bases. Sequencing used peripheral blood. The receptor's source is a woman in her 70s with acute or convalescent COVID-19. The CDR3 DNA is TGTGCCAGCAGTCAGGGACAGGGGAATCAGCCCCAGCATTTT. Translation gives CASSQGQGNQPQHF.